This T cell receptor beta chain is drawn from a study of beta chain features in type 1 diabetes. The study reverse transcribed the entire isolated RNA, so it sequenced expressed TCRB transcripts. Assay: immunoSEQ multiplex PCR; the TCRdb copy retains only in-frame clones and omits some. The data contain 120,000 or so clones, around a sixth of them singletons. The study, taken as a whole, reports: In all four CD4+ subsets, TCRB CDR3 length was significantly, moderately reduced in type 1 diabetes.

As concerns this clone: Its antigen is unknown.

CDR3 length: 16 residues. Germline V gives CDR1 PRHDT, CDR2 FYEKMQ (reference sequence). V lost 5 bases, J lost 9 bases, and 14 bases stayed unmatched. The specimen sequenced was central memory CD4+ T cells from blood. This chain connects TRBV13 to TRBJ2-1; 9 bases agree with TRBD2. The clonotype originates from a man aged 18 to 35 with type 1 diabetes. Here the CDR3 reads CASSPYWAGGTGEQFF. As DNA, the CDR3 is TGTGCCAGCAGCCCCTACTGGGCGGGAGGGACCGGTGAGCAGTTCTTC.